Listed below are T cell receptor beta chains from one sample, sequenced in a study of spatial heterogeneity in lung cancer. In TCRdb, the 5' RACE reads were re-called with MiXCR into one record per CDR3 protein. The table records 35,000 to 55,000 distinct CDR3 sequences, about an eighth of them present only once. Here the sequenced sample was PBMCs, taken at follow-up. The receptors stem from a male donor with early-stage non-small cell lung cancer. Both conserved end residues are part of each CDR3. D genes are given only for firm matches. Some rows mark clone size as missing; the rest say once, few, many or name a class of expanded clone.

CDR3nt,CDR3aa,j_gene,v_gene,abundance,len,d_gene
TGTGCCAGCAGTCTAAGAAGAGAGACCCAGTACTTC,CASSLRRETQYF,TRBJ2-5,TRBV6-2/TRBV6-3,many,12,.
TGTGCCAGCACCAGGGGGGCAGGACCCTACAATGAGCAGTTCTTC,CASTRGAGPYNEQFF,TRBJ2-1,TRBV7-9,many,15,.
TGCAGTGCTACTACCGGGACAGGGAACGGGGAGCTGTTTTTT,CSATTGTGNGELFF,TRBJ2-2,TRBV20-1,.,14,TRBD1
TGTGCCAGCAGCCCGGAACTCACCGGGGAGCTGTTTTTT,CASSPELTGELFF,TRBJ2-2,TRBV11-3,.,13,.
TGTGCCAGCAGTTACTCCGCTTCTTCTTCGACAGCCCAGGAGACCCAGTACTTC,CASSYSASSSTAQETQYF,TRBJ2-5,TRBV6-2/TRBV6-3,few,18,.
TGTGCCAGCAGCTCGGGGACTAGCGTAGATACGCAGTATTTT,CASSSGTSVDTQYF,TRBJ2-3,TRBV7-2,many,14,TRBD2
TGTGCCAGCAGCTCGACAGGGGATCAGCCCCAGCATTTT,CASSSTGDQPQHF,TRBJ1-5,TRBV7-2,.,13,TRBD1
TGTGCCAGCAGCCCGGGACAGGGTGAAAAACTGTTTTTT,CASSPGQGEKLFF,TRBJ1-4,TRBV5-8,many,13,TRBD1
TGTGCCAGCTCATCCCGGGACGGAAGCTCTGGGGCCAACGTCCTGACTTTC,CASSSRDGSSGANVLTF,TRBJ2-6,TRBV18,many,17,.
TGTGCCTGGAGTGTCGGACAGGTCGGGACCGGGGAGCTGTTTTTT,CAWSVGQVGTGELFF,TRBJ2-2,TRBV30,.,15,TRBD1
TGTGCCATCAGTGATGGGACTAGCGGGGGGGCGGGAGATACGCAGTATTTT,CAISDGTSGGAGDTQYF,TRBJ2-3,TRBV10-3,.,17,TRBD2
TGTGCCAGCAGCCTTCGTGGGGGTGAAGCTTTCTTT,CASSLRGGEAFF,TRBJ1-1,TRBV7-2,.,12,.
TGTGCCACCACCCAGGTCAGCTCGAACACTGAAGCTTTCTTT,CATTQVSSNTEAFF,TRBJ1-1,TRBV6-2/TRBV6-3,.,14,.
TGCAGTGCTAGAGGTTTAGTACACACAGATACGCAGTATTTT,CSARGLVHTDTQYF,TRBJ2-3,TRBV20-1,many,14,.
TGTGCCAGCAGCTTAACAGGTTACGAGCCCCAGCATTTT,CASSLTGYEPQHF,TRBJ1-5,TRBV5-6,.,13,.